The 20 T cell receptor beta chains below were found in one sample sequenced in a study of T cell responses to AZD1222 COVID-19 vaccine. Sequencing used immunoSEQ multiplex PCR; TCRdb keeps in-frame clones, though not all of them. The sample lists some 110,000 clones, about nine tenths occurring once. The material sequenced was peripheral blood, taken on day 0 of AZD1222 vaccination. Source of these receptors: an adult in good health.

This clone has just one count. This chain uses TRBV4-1 with TRBJ1-2; TRBD1 matches at 8 bases. Germline values: CDR1 MGHRA, CDR2 YSYEKL. J gave up 8 bases and V 1 base, and 9 bases lay outside the gene matches. The CDR3 runs 15 residues. This chain's CDR3 is CASSQVYPGGDGYTF. The CDR3 region has the DNA TGCGCCAGCAGCCAAGTTTATCCAGGGGGCGACGGCTACACCTTC.

The chain couples TRBV6-5 to TRBJ2-7; 13 bases match TRBD2. Germline CDR1 MNHEY, CDR2 SVGAGI. J was trimmed by 2 bases and V by 7 bases; bases with no gene match: 5. The CDR3 has 15 residues. The CDR3 loop is CASTLGTSGTYEQYF. CDR3 nucleotides: TGTGCCAGCACCCTCGGGACTAGCGGGACCTACGAGCAGTACTTC.

The chain carries TRBV10-3 and TRBJ2-7; 10 bases align to TRBD2. Germline V gene data show CDR1 as ENHRY and CDR2 as SYGVKD. The CDR3 is made up of 15 amino acids. The V segment lost 0 bases and the J segment 8 bases; nucleotides outside the gene matches: 7. This CDR3 is CAISESGLANQKQYF. In DNA form, the CDR3 reads TGTGCCATCAGTGAGTCGGGACTAGCGAACCAAAAGCAGTACTTC.

In this sample, this clone turned up once. The rearrangement joins TRBV19 to TRBJ2-7; the D gene is possibly TRBD2 (5 bases). Per the germline V gene, CDR1 is LNHDA and CDR2 is SQIVND (reference sequence). V was trimmed by 6 bases and J by 2 bases, leaving 17 bases between them. CDR3 size: 15 residues. For the CDR3, the DNA is TGTGCCAGTAGCTTTAACGGGGTTTCGCCCTACGAGCAGTACTTC. Protein: CASSFNGVSPYEQYF.

The rearrangement links TRBV7-2 to TRBJ1-1; D is unclear. Trimming took 1 base from V and 1 from J, leaving 7 bases between them. This CDR3 comprises 14 residues. The germline V gene encodes CDR1 SGHTA and CDR2 FQGNSA. CDR3 protein: CASSLGWRNTEAFF. DNA of the CDR3: TGTGCCAGCAGCTTAGGTTGGAGGAACACTGAAGCTTTCTTT. The variable domain in full, with the rest retrieved from reference TRBV7-2 and TRBJ1-1, is GAGVSQSPSNKVTEKGKDVELRCDPISGHTALYWYRQSLGQGLEFLIYFQGNSAPDKSGLPSDRFSAERTGGSVSTLTIQRTQQEDSAVYLCASSLGWRNTEAFFGQGTRLTVV.

V gene TRBV15 combines with J gene TRBJ1-2; 8 nucleotides agree with TRBD1. This CDR3 spans 14 amino acids. V lost 3 bases, J lost 8 bases, and 8 bases stayed unmatched. The germline V gene encodes CDR1 LNHNV and CDR2 YYDKDF (reference sequence). The CDR3 DNA reads as TGTGCCACCAGCAGGCCGGACAGGGCAGGAGGCTACACCTTC. Its protein is CATSRPDRAGGYTF.

With regard to this clone: Distinct nucleotide sequences in the sample also encode this CDR3. The J gene is TRBJ2-5, the V gene TRBV7-2; D may be TRBD1 (6 bases). V was clipped by 5 bases and J by 5 bases, with 12 bases between them. The CDR3 covers 13 residues. The germline V gene encodes CDR1 SGHTA and CDR2 FQGNSA. The chain's CDR3 is CASSLQGRETQYF. For the CDR3, the DNA is TGTGCCAGCAGCCTACAGGGACGGGAGACCCAGTACTTC.

V gene TRBV19 combines with J gene TRBJ1-2, with D maybe TRBD1 (6 bases). The CDR3 contains 14 residues. V lost 10 bases, J lost 0 bases, and 15 bases lay in between. CDR1 is LNHDA and CDR2 is SQIVND in the germline V gene (reference sequence). CDR3 sequence: CATIRSGANYGYTF. CDR3 nucleotide sequence: TGTGCCACCATCAGATCAGGGGCTAACTATGGCTACACCTTC.

This rearrangement joins TRBV7-9 to TRBJ1-6; TRBD1 matches 9 bases. Trimming at V came to 4 bases and at J to 8 bases, leaving 6 bases not matched to a gene. The V gene's germline CDR1 is SEHNR and CDR2 FQNEAQ (reference sequence). The CDR3 totals 15 residues. The DNA of the CDR3 is TGTGCCAGCAGCTCAGACAGGGGGTCTGATTCACCCCTCCACTTT. Translated: CASSSDRGSDSPLHF.

The chain carries TRBV4-2 and TRBJ1-1; 9 bases line up with TRBD1. After removal of 6 bases from V and 4 bases from J, the junction contained 6 bases not matched to a gene. CDR1 is LGHNA, CDR2 YNFKEQ, per germline. The CDR3 loop spans 14 amino acids. CDR3 sequence (DNA): TGTGCCAGCAGAACAGGGGGCTCGGGCACTGAAGCTTTCTTT. It translates to CASRTGGSGTEAFF.

The chain has TRBV6-6 and TRBJ1-4; D is possibly TRBD1 (6 bases). The ends were cut back, 7 bases at V and 3 bases at J, with 18 bases in the middle. Germline V gene lookup returns CDR1 MNHNY and CDR2 SVGAGI (reference sequence). The CDR3 has 16 amino acids. The CDR3 DNA follows: TGTGCCAGCACCAAAACTTCAGGGGCTCCTAATGAAAAACTGTTTTTT. Its protein is CASTKTSGAPNEKLFF.

The chain links TRBV10-1 to TRBJ2-5; D perhaps matches TRBD2 (6 bases). CDR1 and CDR2 from the germline V gene are WNHNN and SYGVQD (reference sequence). CDR3 length: 15 residues. The germline V and J ends were trimmed by 0 bases and 2 bases, with 10 bases remaining between them. CDR3 DNA: TGCGCCAGCAGTGAGTCCCCCCGGGGGCAAGAGACCCAGTACTTC. Translated: CASSESPRGQETQYF.

This chain joins TRBV19 and TRBJ2-3; tentative D call: TRBD2 (5 bases). The CDR3 runs to 14 residues. V was trimmed by 3 bases and J by 6 bases, leaving 13 bases between them. Germline V CDR1 and CDR2: LNHDA, SQIVND (reference sequence). CDR3 DNA: TGTGCCAGTAGTATCCGCGACCAGCGGGATACGCAGTATTTT. Translated, it gives CASSIRDQRDTQYF. Full variable domain (remainder filled in from reference TRBV19 and TRBJ2-3): DGGITQSPKYLFRKEGQNVTLSCEQNLNHDAMYWYRQDPGQGLRLIYYSQIVNDFQKGDIAEGYSVSREKKESFPLTVTSAQKNPTAFYLCASSIRDQRDTQYFGPGTRLTVL.

In this sample, this clone turned up a few times. The rearrangement links TRBV28 to TRBJ1-1; 8 bases match TRBD1. V shed 5 bases and J 3 bases; nucleotides not matched to a gene: 5. There are 14 residues in the CDR3. Germline lookup yields CDR1 MDHEN and CDR2 SYDVKM. The CDR3 DNA reads TGTGCCAGCAGTACCACAGGGGGTTACACTGAAGCTTTCTTT. The encoded protein is CASSTTGGYTEAFF.

The gene calls are TRBV7-9 and TRBJ2-1, with D tentatively TRBD2 (6 bases). CDR3 length equals 14 residues. V dropped 1 base and J dropped 8 bases, with 12 bases sitting between them. Germline V gene data show CDR1 as SEHNR and CDR2 as FQNEAQ (reference sequence). CDR3 protein: CASSLVSSEDEQFF. CDR3 bases: TGTGCCAGCAGCTTAGTATCTAGCGAGGATGAGCAGTTCTTC.

The V and J genes are TRBV5-4 and TRBJ2-5; 7 bases match TRBD1. V dropped 4 bases and J dropped 2; count of bases not matched to a gene: 11. The CDR3 covers 16 residues. CDR1 is SGHNT and CDR2 is YYREEE in the germline V gene (reference sequence). The DNA of the CDR3 is TGTGCCAGCAGCCAAGGGGGCGCTAAAGCGCAAGAGACCCAGTACTTC. It is translated as CASSQGGAKAQETQYF.

J is TRBJ1-5 and V is TRBV2; possible D gene TRBD1, 5 bases. Germline loops: CDR1 SNHLY, CDR2 FYNNEI. CDR3 size: 12 residues. Trimming removed 8 bases from V and 8 bases from J, with 13 bases in between. This CDR3 reads CASSGTVEPQHF. DNA of the CDR3: TGTGCCAGCTCAGGGACGGTCGAGCCCCAGCATTTT.

This clone was observed once. V is TRBV11-2 and J is TRBJ2-4, with TRBD1 matching 8 bases. The CDR3 has 18 amino acids. V gave up 5 bases and J gave up 1 base; unmatched junction bases: 13. Germline V gives CDR1 SGHAT, CDR2 FQNNGV. As DNA, the CDR3 is TGTGCCAGCAGCCCCTCCCCCGGACAGGGCAACGCCAAAAACATTCAGTACTTC. It codes for CASSPSPGQGNAKNIQYF.

V and J are TRBV15 and TRBJ2-2; no firm D call. CDR1 and CDR2 (germline): LNHNV, YYDKDF (reference sequence). This CDR3 is 14 amino acids long. Trimming shortened V by 6 bases and J by 3 bases, and 11 bases separated the two germline ends. The DNA for the CDR3 is TGTGCCACCAGGGACCGGCCTGACACCGGGGAGCTGTTTTTT. Translated: CATRDRPDTGELFF. The full variable domain, with the rest looked up from reference TRBV15 and TRBJ2-2, is DAMVIQNPRYQVTQFGKPVTLSCSQTLNHNVMYWYQQKSSQAPKLLFHYYDKDFNNEADTPDNFQSRRPNTSFCFLDIRSPGLGDTAMYLCATRDRPDTGELFFGEGSRLTVL.

This clone appeared once. V usage is TRBV24-1 and J usage is TRBJ2-3, with D possibly matching TRBD2 (5 bases). CDR1 KGHDR and CDR2 SFDVKD come from the germline V gene. V dropped 1 base and J dropped 0 bases, with 10 bases sitting between them. This CDR3 spans 16 amino acids. CDR3 loop: CATSDFGRTSTDTQYF. The CDR3 DNA reads TGTGCCACCAGTGATTTCGGCAGGACTAGCACAGATACGCAGTATTTT.